This T cell receptor beta chain was sequenced for a study of control samples from healthy donors and cancer patients. TCRdb's copy holds only in-frame clones and misses some; the assay was immunoSEQ multiplex PCR. The sample consists of approximately 3,000 clones, around 94% of them appearing once. J lost 5 bases, V lost 4 bases, and 8 bases had no gene match. Germline lookup yields CDR1 SNHLY and CDR2 FYNNEI. The CDR3 length is 16 residues. The sample comprised PBMCs. This receptor was taken from a man in his 70s with lung cancer. The V gene is TRBV2, the J gene TRBJ1-6; 7 positions match TRBD1. In DNA form, the CDR3 reads TGTGCCAGCAGTGGAGGGGGACAGCACGATAATTCACCCCTCCACTTT. It translates to CASSGGGQHDNSPLHF.